These 30 T cell receptor beta chains share one sample of origin, sequenced in a study of OX40 agonist ivuxolimab in advanced cancers. The repertoire was sequenced with immunoSEQ multiplex PCR; TCRdb's copy has only in-frame clones and lacks some. Of roughly 64,000 clones in the sample, approximately 80% were seen once. The sequenced sample was CD4+ or CD8+ T cells sorted from blood, obtained in a trial of the OX40 agonist ivuxolimab. The origin of the receptors is an adult with an advanced solid tumor such as melanoma, head and neck, liver or kidney cancer.

This chain links TRBV7-8 with TRBJ2-1, with 9 bases aligning to TRBD2. The germline gives CDR1 SGHVS, CDR2 FQNEAQ. This CDR3 comprises 17 residues. With 6 bases clipped from V and 2 bases from J, the junction kept 11 bases outside the gene matches. The DNA of the CDR3 is TGTGCCAGCAGTCCTACGCGGGGGGGAAACCCCTACAATGAGCAGTTCTTC. This sequence encodes CASSPTRGGNPYNEQFF.

This clone has just one count. This chain links TRBV6-6 with TRBJ1-1; D gene uncertain. CDR3 length: 12 residues. From germline, CDR1 is MNHNY and CDR2 SVGAGI (reference sequence). Deletions cut 0 bases from V and 4 bases from J, with 3 bases between. The CDR3 sequence is CASSYSVTEAFF. In DNA, the CDR3 is TGTGCCAGCAGTTACTCGGTCACTGAAGCTTTCTTT.

The V gene is TRBV2, the J gene TRBJ1-2; tentatively, D is TRBD1 (6 bases). This CDR3 has 13 residues. Germline assignment: CDR1 SNHLY and CDR2 FYNNEI. The V end lost 7 bases, the J end lost 6 bases, and 15 bases lay between the germline ends. The CDR3 protein is CASIYGGGDGYTF. The CDR3 DNA is TGTGCCAGCATCTATGGGGGGGGCGATGGCTACACCTTC.

The chain couples TRBV15 to TRBJ2-3; 14 positions match TRBD2. The trim removed 0 bases at V and 7 bases at J, leaving 6 bases unmatched. The CDR3 runs 17 residues. Looked up from germline, CDR1 is LNHNV and CDR2 is YYDKDF (reference sequence). The CDR3 DNA reads TGTGCCACCAGCAGAGAGACTAGCGGGGGGGGCCCAAATACGCAGTATTTT. This encodes CATSRETSGGGPNTQYF.

V gene TRBV11-3 combines with J gene TRBJ1-1; D is unresolved. CDR3 length: 14 residues. CDR1 and CDR2 from the germline V gene are SGHNT and YENEEA. V lost 0 bases and J 3 bases, leaving 8 bases between the germline ends. CDR3 residues: CASSLDLGDTEAFF. DNA of the CDR3: TGTGCCAGCAGCTTAGATCTTGGGGACACTGAAGCTTTCTTT. The full variable domain, with the rest looked up from reference TRBV11-3 and TRBJ1-1, is EAGVVQSPRYKIIEKKQPVAFWCNPISGHNTLYWYLQNLGQGPELLIRYENEEAVDDSQLPKDRFSAERLKGVDSTLKIQPAELGDSAVYLCASSLDLGDTEAFFGQGTRLTVV.

The V call is TRBV7-9, the J call TRBJ1-1; D call uncertain. The CDR3 totals 14 residues. Per germline, CDR1 SEHNR and CDR2 FQNEAQ (reference sequence). Trimming took off 5 bases at V and 1 base at J, with 11 bases between the two ends. The CDR3 reads CASSMSYRNTEAFF. The CDR3 DNA is TGTGCCAGCAGCATGAGTTACCGGAACACTGAAGCTTTCTTT.

This clone has only a few counts. The chain recombines TRBV2 with TRBJ1-1, with TRBD1 as a possible D gene (5 bases). CDR1 and CDR2 from the germline V gene are SNHLY and FYNNEI. The ends were cut back, 1 base at V and 5 bases at J, with 14 bases in the middle. The CDR3 extends over 15 amino acids. The CDR3 DNA is TGTGCCAGCAGTGAAGACAGCTTACCAGGGACTGAAGCTTTCTTT. Its translation: CASSEDSLPGTEAFF.

The chain recombines TRBV2 with TRBJ2-7; the match to TRBD2 covers 14 bases. This CDR3 is 19 amino acids long. Germline values: CDR1 SNHLY, CDR2 FYNNEI. V lost 6 bases to trimming and J lost 0 bases; unmatched junction nucleotides: 13. The CDR3 loop reads CASRPRTSGGPSGSYEQYF. The CDR3, as DNA: TGTGCCAGCAGACCCCGGACTAGCGGGGGGCCTTCAGGCTCCTACGAGCAGTACTTC. The whole variable domain, remainder taken from reference TRBV2 and TRBJ2-7, is EPEVTQTPSHQVTQMGQEVILRCVPISNHLYFYWYRQILGQKVEFLVSFYNNEISEKSEIFDDQFSVERPDGSNFTLKIRSTKLEDSAMYFCASRPRTSGGPSGSYEQYFGPGTRLTVT.

The V gene is TRBV30, the J gene TRBJ2-7, with no clear D. Trimming shortened V by 0 bases and J by 0 bases, and 12 bases separated the two germline ends. Germline V gene lookup returns CDR1 GTSNPN and CDR2 SVGIG (reference sequence). This CDR3 comprises 15 residues. CDR3 DNA sequence: TGTGCCTGGAGTGTAGGGTGGGTAAACTCCTACGAGCAGTACTTC. The encoded protein is CAWSVGWVNSYEQYF.

This clone was detected only a few times. V gene TRBV7-9 combines with J gene TRBJ2-7; TRBD2 is a possible D gene (6 bases). Germline CDR1 is SEHNR and CDR2 is FQNEAQ (reference sequence). The germline V and J ends were trimmed by 3 bases and 4 bases, with 22 bases remaining between them. The CDR3 runs to 17 residues. Here the CDR3 reads CASSLGIGRLIIYEQYF. The CDR3 DNA is TGTGCCAGCAGCTTGGGAATCGGGAGACTAATTATTTACGAGCAGTACTTC.

This chain uses TRBV7-3 with TRBJ2-3; D might be TRBD2 (6 bases). The CDR3 sequence is 15 residues long. Germline V gene lookup returns CDR1 SGHTA and CDR2 FQGTGA. V was clipped by 3 bases and J by 1 base, with 11 bases between them. The CDR3 region has the DNA TGTGCCAGCAGCTTCAGTGGAGGGGGCACAGATACGCAGTATTTT. The encoded protein is CASSFSGGGTDTQYF.

V and J are TRBV5-6 and TRBJ2-2, with D maybe TRBD1 (6 bases). V lost 2 bases to trimming and J lost 6 bases, with 14 bases between them. CDR1 and CDR2 (germline): SGHDT, YYEEEE. The CDR3 is made up of 15 amino acids. The CDR3 region has the DNA TGTGCCAGCAGCTTCTTACAGGGTGGCGCCGGGGAGCTGTTTTTT. Protein product: CASSFLQGGAGELFF.

The V gene is TRBV4-3, the J gene TRBJ1-1; maybe TRBD1 (5 bases). Germline V gene sequence: CDR1 LGHNA, CDR2 YSLEER. CDR3 length: 14 amino acids. The ends were cut back, 2 bases at V and 5 bases at J, with 12 bases in the middle. As DNA, the CDR3 is TGCGCCAGCAGCCAATTTACCCAGGGAACTGAAGCTTTCTTT. Its translation: CASSQFTQGTEAFF.

The genes are TRBV15 and TRBJ1-4, with 8 positions matching TRBD1. The CDR3 runs 13 residues. Trimming cost V 1 base and J 8 bases; bases outside gene matches: 0. CDR1 and CDR2 from the germline V gene are LNHNV and YYDKDF (reference sequence). CDR3 sequence: CATSRGQGEKLFF. The DNA of the CDR3 is TGTGCCACCAGCAGAGGACAGGGGGAAAAACTGTTTTTT.

This clone was counted only a few times. The chain links TRBV2 to TRBJ2-1; 12 bases agree with TRBD2. There are 15 residues in the CDR3. Trimming removed 3 bases from V and 4 bases from J; junction bases left unmatched: 1. Germline V CDR1 and CDR2: SNHLY, FYNNEI. CDR3 region: CASSEGLAGYNEQFF. In DNA, the CDR3 is TGTGCCAGCAGTGAGGGACTAGCGGGTTACAATGAGCAGTTCTTC. Full variable domain (missing parts from reference TRBV2 and TRBJ2-1): EPEVTQTPSHQVTQMGQEVILRCVPISNHLYFYWYRQILGQKVEFLVSFYNNEISEKSEIFDDQFSVERPDGSNFTLKIRSTKLEDSAMYFCASSEGLAGYNEQFFGPGTRLTVL.

This clone was seen a single time. The chain is built from TRBV2 and TRBJ1-2; maybe TRBD1 (5 bases). The CDR3 loop spans 14 amino acids. Germline V gene data show CDR1 as SNHLY and CDR2 as FYNNEI. V shed 5 bases and J shed 0 bases, with 10 bases lying between them. CDR3 amino acids: CASSPLTANYGYTF. The CDR3 bases are TGTGCCAGCAGTCCCTTGACAGCTAACTATGGCTACACCTTC.

The rearrangement joins TRBV11-2 to TRBJ2-1; a possible D gene is TRBD2 (6 bases). V shed 6 bases and J shed 7 bases, with 22 bases lying between them. The CDR3 runs 16 residues. Germline V gene data show CDR1 as SGHAT and CDR2 as FQNNGV. Here the CDR3 reads CASSPLRASEGNEQFF. As DNA, the CDR3 is TGTGCCAGCAGTCCCCTCCGGGCTAGCGAGGGGAATGAGCAGTTCTTC.

This chain links TRBV30 with TRBJ1-2, with D possibly being TRBD1 (6 bases). This CDR3 is 13 amino acids long. The ends were cut back, 1 base at V and 4 bases at J, with 10 bases in the middle. Germline CDR1 is GTSNPN and CDR2 is SVGIG (reference sequence). The CDR3 region is CAWSEDRFYGYTF. The CDR3 coding sequence is TGTGCCTGGAGTGAAGACAGGTTCTATGGCTACACCTTC.

The J gene is TRBJ1-5, the V gene TRBV9; 8 bases fit TRBD1. V dropped 0 bases and J dropped 7; count of bases not matched to a gene: 12. The length of the CDR3 is 17 residues. Looked up from germline, CDR1 is SGDLS and CDR2 is YYNGEE. The CDR3 spells CASSVGPGGQGSQPQHF. The CDR3 DNA sequence: TGTGCCAGCAGCGTAGGGCCAGGTGGACAGGGATCGCAGCCCCAGCATTTT.

Here the CDR3 DNA reads TGTGCCAGCAGCTCCCGGGACTCAAGCTCCTACGAGCAGTACTTC. This codes for CASSSRDSSSYEQYF. This chain joins TRBV5-8 and TRBJ2-7; possible D gene TRBD2, 6 bases. The CDR3 loop spans 15 amino acids. Looked up from germline, CDR1 is SGHTS and CDR2 is YDEGEE. The V end lost 3 bases, the J end lost 0 bases, and 13 bases lay between the germline ends.

A few counts support this clone. This chain joins TRBV5-5 and TRBJ1-1; TRBD1 agrees at 8 bases. J gave up 4 bases and V 4 bases, and 3 bases lay outside the gene matches. The CDR3 has 13 residues. The germline V gene has CDR1 SGHKS and CDR2 YYEKEE (reference sequence). The CDR3 DNA is TGTGCCAGCAGCCAGGGGGCGAGCACTGAAGCTTTCTTT. Translation gives CASSQGASTEAFF.

The V and J genes are TRBV7-8 and TRBJ2-6, with D unresolved. Germline CDR1 reads SGHVS; CDR2 reads FQNEAQ. V was shortened by 1 base and J by 0 bases, with 10 bases between the two germline ends. The CDR3 has 17 amino acids. As DNA, the CDR3 is TGTGCCAGCAGCTTAGGGGCGGCCAACTCTGGGGCCAACGTCCTGACTTTC. It codes for CASSLGAANSGANVLTF.

The DNA of the CDR3 is TGTGCCAGTAGTGTCGCGGGAGGAACCGGGGAGCTGTTTTTT. Its translation is CASSVAGGTGELFF. This chain connects TRBV19 to TRBJ2-2; TRBD2 agrees at 8 bases. Germline-derived CDR1 and CDR2 are LNHDA and SQIVND (reference sequence). V lost 5 bases, J lost 5 bases, and 4 bases stayed unmatched. The CDR3 has 14 residues.

This clone appeared once. The DNA for the CDR3 is TGTGCCAGCTCATCGACAGGGGGCTTTCGAGAGACCCAGTACTTC. Protein product: CASSSTGGFRETQYF. The chain combines TRBV18 with TRBJ2-5, with 10 bases fitting TRBD1. The CDR3 covers 15 residues. V lost 5 bases to trimming and J lost 4 bases; unmatched junction nucleotides: 7. CDR1 and CDR2 from the germline V gene are KGHSH and LQKENI.

This clone has a single count. CDR3 sequence (DNA): TGTGCCAGCAGCTTTACAGCTTATGGCTACACCTTC. It specifies CASSFTAYGYTF. The rearrangement joins TRBV7-9 to TRBJ1-2; D is unresolved. The CDR3 covers 12 residues. V was clipped by 3 bases and J by 5 bases, with 7 bases between them. Germline V gene data show CDR1 as SEHNR and CDR2 as FQNEAQ (reference sequence).

The chain links TRBV7-9 to TRBJ1-1; weak D call: TRBD1 (5 bases). The CDR3 contains 16 residues. V lost 5 bases, J lost 2 bases, and 18 bases lay in between. Germline CDR1 is SEHNR and CDR2 is FQNEAQ (reference sequence). The CDR3 region is CASSKWGRRDNTEAFF. The CDR3, as DNA: TGTGCCAGCAGCAAATGGGGACGGCGGGACAACACTGAAGCTTTCTTT.

The J gene is TRBJ2-4, the V gene TRBV6-1; 7 positions agree with TRBD2. This CDR3 is 15 amino acids long. V shed 3 bases and J 0 bases; nucleotides not matched to a gene: 2. Germline CDR1 and CDR2: MNHNS and SASEGT. The CDR3 loop is CASSERGIAKNIQYF. Written as DNA, the CDR3 is TGTGCCAGCAGTGAGCGGGGGATAGCCAAAAACATTCAGTACTTC.

The chain couples TRBV6-4 to TRBJ1-2; maybe TRBD1 (5 bases). Between the trimmed V and J ends, which lost 0 bases and 6 bases, there was a span of 11 bases. CDR1 MRHNA and CDR2 SNTAGT come from the germline V gene. This CDR3 is built from 14 residues. The CDR3 spells CASSDSLDSHGYTF. CDR3 coding DNA: TGTGCCAGCAGTGACTCATTAGACAGCCATGGCTACACCTTC.

In this sample, this clone turned up once. V usage is TRBV5-1 and J usage is TRBJ2-3, with 10 bases lining up with TRBD2. J gave up 0 bases and V 1 base, and 14 bases lay outside the gene matches. Germline CDR1 and CDR2: SGHRS and YFSETQ. There are 20 residues in the CDR3. The DNA for the CDR3 is TGCGCCAGCAGCTTGCGGATCCCGCCTAGCGGGGGTGCTAGCACAGATACGCAGTATTTT. Translation: CASSLRIPPSGGASTDTQYF. Full variable domain (missing parts from reference TRBV5-1 and TRBJ2-3): KAGVTQTPRYLIKTRGQQVTLSCSPISGHRSVSWYQQTPGQGLQFLFEYFSETQRNKGNFPGRFSGRQFSNSRSEMNVSTLELGDSALYLCASSLRIPPSGGASTDTQYFGPGTRLTVL.

This chain joins TRBV7-2 and TRBJ2-1; D gene unclear. This CDR3 is built from 16 residues. Between the trimmed V and J ends, which lost 5 bases and 2 bases, there was a span of 16 bases. The V gene's germline CDR1 is SGHTA and CDR2 FQGNSA. CDR3 DNA sequence: TGTGCCAGCAGCAGACCAGGACGCTCTCCCTACAATGAGCAGTTCTTC. Protein product: CASSRPGRSPYNEQFF.